These 26 T cell receptor beta chains came from one sample sequenced in a study of T-cell memory formation after mild COVID-19. A single record per CDR3 protein comes from TCRdb applying MiXCR to the 5' RACE reads. The sample has around 200,000 distinct CDR3 sequences; more than 9% are singletons. Material for sequencing was PBMCs or a T cell subset sorted from them (not recorded which). The receptors stem from a man younger than 35 who had mild COVID-19 (a few samples of this study predate the infection). Cell type and time point are not known.

This clonotype has only one observation. The rearrangement uses TRBV7-2 and TRBJ2-3; no clear D gene. From germline, CDR1 is SGHTA and CDR2 FQGNSA. The CDR3 is 12 residues long. V was pared by 4 bases and J by 11 bases, with 13 bases between. CDR3 sequence: CASSSILWGQYF. The CDR3 bases are TGTGCCAGCAGCTCAATCCTCTGGGGGCAGTATTTT. Full variable domain (outside the CDR3, taken from reference TRBV7-2 and TRBJ2-3): GAGVSQSPSNKVTEKGKDVELRCDPISGHTALYWYRQSLGQGLEFLIYFQGNSAPDKSGLPSDRFSAERTGGSVSTLTIQRTQQEDSAVYLCASSSILWGQYFGPGTRLTVL.

This clonotype has only a few counts. The rearrangement links TRBV15 to TRBJ1-2; TRBD1 might be the D (5 bases). V was cut by 1 base and J by 2 bases, with 11 bases left in between. Germline CDR1 LNHNV, CDR2 YYDKDF (reference sequence). The CDR3 has 15 residues. This CDR3 reads CATSRGTPGNYGYTF. The CDR3 nucleotides are TGTGCCACCAGCAGAGGAACTCCAGGGAACTATGGCTACACCTTC.

The V gene is TRBV11-2, the J gene TRBJ2-5, with D perhaps matching TRBD1 (5 bases). Looked up from germline, CDR1 is SGHAT and CDR2 is FQNNGV. This CDR3 is 13 amino acids long. Trimming removed 5 bases at V and 1 base at J, with 8 bases between. The CDR3 loop reads CASSETVQETQYF. The CDR3 nucleotides are TGTGCCAGCAGCGAGACAGTCCAAGAGACCCAGTACTTC.

This chain uses TRBV29-1 with TRBJ1-1; possibly TRBD1 for D (6 bases). The V end lost 4 bases, the J end lost 3 bases, and 18 bases lay between the germline ends. CDR3 length: 15 amino acids. Germline lookup yields CDR1 SQVTM and CDR2 ANQGSEA. The CDR3 loop is CSVGGPLGIDTEAFF. The CDR3 bases are TGCAGCGTTGGGGGGCCGTTGGGGATTGACACTGAAGCTTTCTTT.

There are a few counts of this clonotype. The V call is TRBV6-5, the J call TRBJ2-5, with D perhaps matching TRBD2 (5 bases). This CDR3 spans 14 amino acids. Germline V gene lookup returns CDR1 MNHEY and CDR2 SVGAGI. Trimming took 5 bases from V and 9 from J, leaving 19 bases between them. The CDR3 sequence is CASSSPVGVPAQYF. The CDR3 region has the DNA TGTGCCAGCAGTAGCCCCGTCGGGGTCCCAGCCCAGTACTTC.

The J gene is TRBJ1-2, the V gene TRBV2; D possibly corresponds to TRBD1 (5 bases). The germline V gene has CDR1 SNHLY and CDR2 FYNNEI. CDR3 length equals 12 residues. Trimming stripped 8 bases from V and 4 bases from J, with 11 bases between. CDR3 loop: CASGGALYGYTF. The DNA of the CDR3 is TGTGCCAGCGGAGGGGCTCTCTATGGCTACACCTTC.

The rearrangement uses TRBV7-9 and TRBJ2-4, with a weak D call TRBD2 (6 bases). With 1 base removed from V and 9 bases from J, the gap between germline ends came to 13 bases. The CDR3 is 14 amino acids. Germline lookup yields CDR1 SEHNR and CDR2 FQNEAQ (reference sequence). CDR3 DNA: TGTGCCAGCAGCTTAGGCTTAGCGGTAGGCATTCAGTACTTC. Its translation: CASSLGLAVGIQYF.

This clonotype came up many times. J is TRBJ2-1 and V is TRBV4-3; tentative D call: TRBD2 (5 bases). The CDR3 runs to 17 residues. The germline V gene has CDR1 LGHNA and CDR2 YSLEER. The germline V and J ends were trimmed by 4 bases and 2 bases, with 18 bases remaining between them. The CDR3 DNA reads TGCGCCAGCAGCCGGGGAGCTGTTGCTAGGGCCTACAATGAGCAGTTCTTC. Amino acids: CASSRGAVARAYNEQFF.

This sequence joins TRBV9 and TRBJ2-7; D not resolved. The germline CDR1 and CDR2 sequences are SGDLS and YYNGEE. The CDR3 spans 15 residues. With 0 bases removed from V and 1 base from J, the gap between germline ends came to 11 bases. The CDR3 nucleotides are TGTGCCAGCAGCGTAGCTGCCATGGGGTCCTACGAGCAGTACTTC. Protein sequence: CASSVAAMGSYEQYF.

This clonotype has only a few counts. The chain employs TRBV4-1 and TRBJ1-3; no definite D call. CDR1 MGHRA and CDR2 YSYEKL come from the germline V gene. The CDR3 covers 14 residues. V gave up 1 base and J gave up 0 bases, with 4 bases separating them. Here the CDR3 DNA reads TGCGCCAGCAGCCAAGGTGCCTCTGGAAACACCATATATTTT. Residues: CASSQGASGNTIYF.

This clonotype has only a few counts. The chain links TRBV5-1 to TRBJ1-2, with D hard to call. Looked up from germline, CDR1 is SGHRS and CDR2 is YFSETQ. The CDR3 has 14 amino acids. Between the trimmed V and J ends, which lost 3 bases and 13 bases, there was a span of 22 bases. CDR3 residues: CASSSSSRIFDFTF. The CDR3 DNA reads as TGCGCCAGCAGCTCAAGTAGCCGAATATTTGATTTCACCTTC.

This clonotype was observed a few times. The chain is built from TRBV28 and TRBJ1-2, with D possibly TRBD1 on 5 matching bases. The V gene's germline CDR1 is MDHEN and CDR2 SYDVKM. CDR3 length: 14 amino acids. V was trimmed by 3 bases and J by 0 bases, leaving 8 bases between them. CDR3 coding DNA: TGTGCCAGCAGTTTTTCGACAGCTAACTATGGCTACACCTTC. Protein product: CASSFSTANYGYTF.

In its sample, this clonotype was seen a few times. This chain uses TRBV11-2 with TRBJ1-5; D is undetermined. The CDR3 is 14 amino acids. V lost 1 base, J lost 3 bases, and 7 bases lay in between. In germline, CDR1 is SGHAT, CDR2 FQNNGV. CDR3 residues: CASSLVGYNQPQHF. The CDR3 coding sequence is TGTGCCAGCAGCTTAGTGGGGTACAATCAGCCCCAGCATTTT.

The V call is TRBV9, the J call TRBJ1-6; D might be TRBD1 (5 bases). Per germline, CDR1 SGDLS and CDR2 YYNGEE. Trimming pared 0 bases from V and 8 bases from J, leaving 9 bases between. CDR3 size: 14 residues. CDR3 loop: CASSVGGGHSPLHF. CDR3 coding DNA: TGTGCCAGCAGCGTAGGGGGGGGACATTCACCCCTCCACTTT.

This clonotype was detected only a few times. The V gene is TRBV5-1, the J gene TRBJ1-5; unclear D gene. Trimming shortened V by 9 bases and J by 0 bases, and 25 bases separated the two germline ends. The CDR3 has 18 amino acids. Germline CDR1 and CDR2: SGHRS and YFSETQ. The CDR3 here is CAIHLWVLDEYSNQPQHF. The CDR3 DNA reads TGCGCCATCCACCTGTGGGTCCTCGACGAGTATAGCAATCAGCCCCAGCATTTT.

The chain uses TRBV5-1 and TRBJ1-2; D unresolved. The CDR3 runs 15 residues. The germline CDR1 and CDR2 sequences are SGHRS and YFSETQ. The germline V and J ends were trimmed by 0 bases and 2 bases, with 11 bases remaining between them. CDR3 protein: CASSLVPGENYGYTF. CDR3 in DNA: TGCGCCAGCAGCTTGGTCCCGGGAGAGAACTATGGCTACACCTTC.

The chain links TRBV24-1 to TRBJ2-1; 7 nucleotides line up with TRBD2. The ends lost 9 bases at V and 6 bases at J; junction bases unmatched: 7. The CDR3 totals 13 residues. Germline CDR1 and CDR2: KGHDR and SFDVKD. CDR3 nucleotide sequence: TGTGCCACCTCCCAGCCGGGGGGCAATGAGCAGTTCTTC. As protein: CATSQPGGNEQFF.

The chain employs TRBV20-1 and TRBJ1-5; perhaps TRBD1 as D (5 bases). The CDR3 is made up of 13 amino acids. The V gene's germline CDR1 is DFQATT and CDR2 SNEGSKA (reference sequence). Trimming took 3 bases from V and 2 from J, leaving 8 bases between them. CDR3 region: CSASPGGNQPQHF. CDR3 coding DNA: TGCAGTGCTAGCCCGGGGGGCAATCAGCCCCAGCATTTT.

The chain couples TRBV7-9 to TRBJ2-7; the D is unclear. There are 13 residues in the CDR3. Looked up from germline, CDR1 is SEHNR and CDR2 is FQNEAQ (reference sequence). With 5 bases removed from V and 2 bases from J, the gap between germline ends came to 10 bases. CDR3 sequence (DNA): TGTGCCAGCAGCCCAGATGCCACCTACGAGCAGTACGTC. Translation gives CASSPDATYEQYV.

The chain carries TRBV7-9 and TRBJ2-6, with D tentatively TRBD2 (5 bases). Germline lookup yields CDR1 SEHNR and CDR2 FQNEAQ (reference sequence). The V end lost 2 bases, the J end lost 4 bases, and 15 bases lay between the germline ends. CDR3 length equals 17 residues. DNA of the CDR3: TGTGCCAGCAGCTTACTGGTTGGAGGTCCGGGGGCCAACGTCCTGACTTTC. It translates to CASSLLVGGPGANVLTF.

The chain employs TRBV30 and TRBJ1-2; 7 nucleotides match TRBD1. Germline V CDR1 and CDR2: GTSNPN, SVGIG (reference sequence). The ends lost 5 bases at V and 4 bases at J; junction bases unmatched: 4. CDR3 length: 12 amino acids. CDR3 DNA: TGTGCCTGGCACTACAGGGGCTATGGCTACACCTTC. Protein sequence: CAWHYRGYGYTF.

The rearrangement links TRBV7-2 to TRBJ2-7; 11 nucleotides agree with TRBD1. Germline-derived CDR1 and CDR2 are SGHTA and FQGNSA. The ends lost 0 bases at V and 4 bases at J; junction bases unmatched: 8. The CDR3 is 17 residues long. DNA for the CDR3: TGTGCCAGCAGCTTAGCGCGCTGGGGACAGGGGGTGTACGAGCAGTACTTC. Its translation is CASSLARWGQGVYEQYF.

This chain links TRBV4-1 with TRBJ2-7; possibly TRBD2 for D (5 bases). V lost 4 bases and J lost 1, with 11 bases in between. From germline, CDR1 is MGHRA and CDR2 YSYEKL. The CDR3 loop spans 14 amino acids. The CDR3 region is CASSRPGMSYEQYF. The DNA for the CDR3 is TGCGCCAGCAGCCGCCCCGGGATGTCCTACGAGCAGTACTTC.

This clonotype is judged medium-sized (0.01 to 0.1%). V and J are TRBV12-3 or TRBV12-4 and TRBJ2-1; TRBD1 is a possible D gene (6 bases). V was shortened by 6 bases and J by 6 bases, with 12 bases between the two germline ends. This CDR3 is 13 amino acids long. DNA for the CDR3: TGTGCCAGCAGCCCTGGGACAATCAATGAGCAGTTCTTC. The encoded protein is CASSPGTINEQFF.

This chain links TRBV7-9 with TRBJ2-7; D is undetermined. V was shortened by 4 bases and J by 2 bases, with 3 bases between the two germline ends. The germline CDR1 and CDR2 sequences are SEHNR and FQNEAQ (reference sequence). The CDR3 sequence is 11 residues long. The CDR3: CASSSAYEQYV. The CDR3 region has the DNA TGTGCCAGCAGCTCCGCCTACGAGCAGTACGTC.

The rearrangement links TRBV10-2 to TRBJ2-7; 11 bases fit TRBD2. Losses at the gene ends were 6 bases for V and 0 bases for J; bases not matched to a gene: 1. The CDR3 covers 14 residues. Germline V gives CDR1 WSHSY, CDR2 SAAADI. CDR3 sequence (DNA): TGCGCCAGCAGACTAGCGGGGGTCTCCTACGAGCAGTACTTC. It translates to CASRLAGVSYEQYF.